These 21 T cell receptor beta chains originate from one sample sequenced in a study of beta chain features in type 1 diabetes. Expressed TCRB transcripts were sequenced after all isolated RNA was converted to cDNA. The protocol was immunoSEQ multiplex PCR, while the TCRdb copy is restricted to in-frame clones and leaves out a portion. Here the sample spans 360,000 or so clones, around a fifth being singletons. Material: naive CD4+ T cells from blood. Source of these receptors: a woman aged 18-29 years in good health.

Turning to this clone: At the DNA level, this CDR3 is encoded by other sequences in the same sample as well. The DNA for the CDR3 is TGTGCCAGCAGCTCCTCAGATACGCAGTATTTT. Its translation: CASSSSDTQYF. The rearrangement joins TRBV7-9 to TRBJ2-3; D gene ambiguous. This CDR3 has 11 residues. Germline lookup yields CDR1 SEHNR and CDR2 FQNEAQ (reference sequence). Deletions cut 4 bases from V and 4 bases from J, with 3 bases between.

This chain connects TRBV5-4 to TRBJ1-6; D call uncertain. The CDR3 contains 15 residues. The germline V and J ends were trimmed by 4 bases and 7 bases, with 15 bases remaining between them. Per the germline V gene, CDR1 is SGHNT and CDR2 is YYREEE (reference sequence). The CDR3 loop reads CASSVEEGRNSPLHF. The CDR3 DNA is TGTGCCAGCAGCGTTGAGGAGGGTAGGAATTCACCCCTCCACTTT.

This clone has just a few counts. The V call is TRBV7-9, the J call TRBJ1-4, with TRBD1 identical over 7 bases. CDR1 SEHNR and CDR2 FQNEAQ come from the germline V gene (reference sequence). Trimming removed 4 bases from V and 7 bases from J; junction bases left unmatched: 9. The CDR3 totals 15 residues. In nucleotides, the CDR3 is TGTGCCAGCAGCTCCGCGACAGGGTCGGCTGAAAAACTGTTTTTT. Encoded protein: CASSSATGSAEKLFF.

J is TRBJ2-7 and V is TRBV27, with D unresolved. Per the germline V gene, CDR1 is MNHEY and CDR2 is SMNVEV (reference sequence). The V and J ends lost 4 bases and 2 bases respectively, with 18 bases between them. The CDR3 totals 16 residues. The CDR3 spells CASSSRGPSLTYEQYF. CDR3 DNA sequence: TGTGCCAGCAGTTCCCGTGGCCCATCTCTCACCTACGAGCAGTACTTC.

This clone was counted a few times. The chain uses TRBV7-9 and TRBJ1-2; no definite D call. The germline V and J ends were trimmed by 5 bases and 7 bases, with 17 bases remaining between them. Germline-derived CDR1 and CDR2 are SEHNR and FQNEAQ (reference sequence). This CDR3 comprises 14 residues. The CDR3 bases are TGTGCCAGCAGCCTCCTCGAGGAAGACTTTGGCTACACCTTC. Protein product: CASSLLEEDFGYTF.

The chain links TRBV2 to TRBJ2-2; 12 bases match TRBD2. V lost 5 bases and J lost 4; bases outside the gene matches: 2. CDR3 length: 15 amino acids. CDR1 is SNHLY, CDR2 FYNNEI, per germline. The CDR3 protein is CASSSTSGGTGELFF. CDR3 in DNA: TGTGCCAGCAGTTCGACTAGCGGGGGCACCGGGGAGCTGTTTTTT.

The chain links TRBV19 to TRBJ2-7, with TRBD1 matching over 7 bases. With V trimmed by 3 bases and J by 2 bases, 1 base remained unmatched. The CDR3 contains 13 residues. Looked up from germline, CDR1 is LNHDA and CDR2 is SQIVND (reference sequence). CDR3 nucleotides: TGTGCCAGTAGTATTGGACAGGCCTACGAGCAGTACTTC. This translates into CASSIGQAYEQYF.

The chain couples TRBV6-1 to TRBJ2-4; TRBD1 agrees at 7 bases. V lost 5 bases to trimming and J lost 8 bases; unmatched junction nucleotides: 9. Looked up from germline, CDR1 is MNHNS and CDR2 is SASEGT. CDR3 length equals 14 residues. The CDR3 loop is CASSLTDREDIQYF. The CDR3, as DNA: TGTGCCAGCAGTCTAACCGACAGGGAAGACATTCAGTACTTC.

This clone has just a few counts. The V call is TRBV18, the J call TRBJ1-5, with 8 positions matching TRBD1. CDR3 length: 18 amino acids. V dropped 3 bases and J dropped 6; count of bases not matched to a gene: 16. Germline-derived CDR1 and CDR2 are KGHSH and LQKENI. Here the CDR3 DNA reads TGTGCCAGCTCACCTTTCCCCCCGAGGCAGGGGGCGTCTCAGCCCCAGCATTTT. Translation gives CASSPFPPRQGASQPQHF.

The chain uses TRBV9 and TRBJ1-2; D remains unclear. The CDR3 totals 13 residues. CDR1 and CDR2 from the germline V gene are SGDLS and YYNGEE. With 0 bases removed from V and 7 bases from J, the gap between germline ends came to 10 bases. The CDR3 DNA reads as TGTGCCAGCAGCGTAGGGCGGATGGGTGGCTACACCTTC. Translated: CASSVGRMGGYTF.

The chain is built from TRBV5-4 and TRBJ2-1; 14 nucleotides align to TRBD2. There are 17 residues in the CDR3. With V trimmed by 1 base and J by 4 bases, 4 bases remained unmatched. Germline assignment: CDR1 SGHNT and CDR2 YYREEE (reference sequence). The CDR3 here is CASSLRTSGRLYNEQFF. The DNA of the CDR3 is TGTGCCAGCAGCTTGAGGACTAGCGGGAGGCTTTACAATGAGCAGTTCTTC.

Only a few counts were recorded for this clone. Distinct nucleotide sequences in the sample also encode this CDR3. The chain is built from TRBV5-1 and TRBJ2-7, with D perhaps matching TRBD2 (6 bases). Trimming left V 4 bases short and J 3 bases short, with 8 bases between. CDR1 SGHRS and CDR2 YFSETQ come from the germline V gene. The CDR3 covers 12 residues. The CDR3 coding sequence is TGCGCCAGCAGCCCGGGGGTCTACGAGCAGTACTTC. It is translated as CASSPGVYEQYF.

This clone turned up a few times. The rearrangement links TRBV30 to TRBJ2-7; a possible D gene is TRBD2 (5 bases). Looked up from germline, CDR1 is GTSNPN and CDR2 is SVGIG (reference sequence). The V end was cut by 2 bases, the J end by 2 bases, with 7 bases between. The CDR3 runs 12 residues. CDR3 amino acids: CAWSMTTYEQYF. The CDR3 DNA is TGTGCCTGGAGTATGACTACCTACGAGCAGTACTTC.

This clone was seen only a few times. This sequence joins TRBV9 and TRBJ2-2; possibly TRBD2 for D (7 bases). The V gene's germline CDR1 is SGDLS and CDR2 YYNGEE. V lost 2 bases to trimming and J lost 6 bases, with 14 bases between them. The CDR3 runs 15 residues. The CDR3 DNA is TGTGCCAGCAGCGTGGGAGGGGGGCGTCCCGGGGAGCTGTTTTTT. It encodes CASSVGGGRPGELFF.

As regards this clone: This same CDR3 is encoded by further DNA sequences in the sample. The chain combines TRBV29-1 with TRBJ1-5; D gene ambiguous. The CDR3 loop spans 12 amino acids. Per germline, CDR1 SQVTM and CDR2 ANQGSEA. V lost 4 bases, J lost 7 bases, and 11 bases lay in between. DNA for the CDR3: TGCAGCGTTGGTGCGGAGGGACAGCCCCAGCATTTT. The encoded protein is CSVGAEGQPQHF.

In this sample, this clone turned up a few times. The V and J genes are TRBV14 and TRBJ2-7, with no clear D. The V gene lost 3 bases and the J gene lost 5 bases, with 11 bases spanning the gap. Germline CDR1 is SGHDN and CDR2 is FVKESK. The CDR3 covers 13 residues. The CDR3 sequence is CASSHFSFHEQYF. In nucleotides, the CDR3 is TGTGCCAGCAGCCACTTTTCGTTCCACGAGCAGTACTTC.

The chain recombines TRBV12-5 with TRBJ2-2; 10 bases align to TRBD2. The V gene's germline CDR1 is LGHNT and CDR2 FRNRAP. The CDR3 consists of 16 residues. J was trimmed by 3 bases and V by 2 bases; bases with no gene match: 3. In DNA form, the CDR3 reads TGTGCTAGTGGTTTGACCACTAGCGGGGACACCGGGGAGCTGTTTTTT. It translates to CASGLTTSGDTGELFF. The whole variable domain, remainder taken from reference TRBV12-5 and TRBJ2-2, is DARVTQTPRHKVTEMGQEVTMRCQPILGHNTVFWYRQTMMQGLELLAYFRNRAPLDDSGMPKDRFSAEMPDATLATLKIQPSEPRDSAVYFCASGLTTSGDTGELFFGEGSRLTVL.

The chain is built from TRBV18 and TRBJ1-2; a possible D gene is TRBD1 (6 bases). Germline V gives CDR1 KGHSH, CDR2 LQKENI. Trimming took off 3 bases at V and 4 bases at J, with 12 bases between the two ends. The CDR3 has 14 residues. CDR3: CASSPPGDLYGYTF. The DNA of the CDR3 is TGTGCCAGCTCACCTCCAGGGGACCTCTATGGCTACACCTTC. The full variable domain, completed using reference TRBV18 and TRBJ1-2, is NAGVMQNPRHLVRRRGQEARLRCSPMKGHSHVYWYRQLPEEGLKFMVYLQKENIIDESGMPKERFSAEFPKEGPSILRIQQVVRGDSAAYFCASSPPGDLYGYTFGSGTRLTVV.

This clone was picked up a small number of times. The V and J genes are TRBV7-9 and TRBJ2-7, with TRBD2 matching 10 bases. The trim removed 5 bases at V and 1 base at J, leaving 5 bases unmatched. Per the germline V gene, CDR1 is SEHNR and CDR2 is FQNEAQ (reference sequence). This CDR3 has 15 residues. Written as DNA, the CDR3 is TGTGCCAGCAGCCCGCGGGGACTAGCGTCCTACGAGCAGTACTTC. Encoded protein: CASSPRGLASYEQYF.

The chain joins TRBV4-1 to TRBJ2-2; D is unresolved. The CDR3 consists of 15 residues. Germline assignment: CDR1 MGHRA and CDR2 YSYEKL. V was pared by 1 base and J by 0 bases, with 6 bases between. This CDR3 is CASSQVSANTGELFF. The CDR3 bases are TGCGCCAGCAGCCAAGTGTCAGCGAACACCGGGGAGCTGTTTTTT.

The rearrangement links TRBV19 to TRBJ2-3; 8 nucleotides agree with TRBD2. Germline V gene sequence: CDR1 LNHDA, CDR2 SQIVND (reference sequence). The CDR3 sequence is 15 residues long. V dropped 7 bases and J dropped 3; count of bases not matched to a gene: 9. CDR3 DNA: TGTGCCAGTAACCCTAAGGGCGGGAGGACAGATACGCAGTATTTT. Amino acid sequence: CASNPKGGRTDTQYF. The variable domain in full, with the rest retrieved from reference TRBV19 and TRBJ2-3, is DGGITQSPKYLFRKEGQNVTLSCEQNLNHDAMYWYRQDPGQGLRLIYYSQIVNDFQKGDIAEGYSVSREKKESFPLTVTSAQKNPTAFYLCASNPKGGRTDTQYFGPGTRLTVL.